The sequence of this T cell receptor (beta chain) was determined in a study of long-term antiretroviral therapy in people with HIV. Researchers ran immunoSEQ v3.0 at survey level. Repertoires were generated with immunoSEQ multiplex PCR, while TCRdb's copy carries only in-frame clones and drops some. The sample holds 21,000 or so clones, around 89% seen once. V lost 0 bases to trimming and J lost 3 bases; unmatched junction nucleotides: 3. CDR3 length: 14 amino acids. Germline V gene sequence: CDR1 GTSNPN, CDR2 SVGIG (reference sequence). The sequence was obtained from a man aged 60-69 years with HIV. The chain employs TRBV30 and TRBJ2-7; TRBD1 matches 9 bases. The sequences come from unsorted PBMCs, collected 2.3 years after starting antiretroviral therapy. The CDR3 sequence is CAWSVGTGSYEQYF. CDR3 bases: TGTGCCTGGAGTGTAGGGACAGGGAGCTACGAGCAGTACTTC.